A selection of T cell receptor beta chains follows, all from one sample in a study of CD8 T cells in Susac syndrome. TCRdb itself ran the immunoSEQ multiplex PCR reads through MiXCR, one entry per CDR3 protein. The sample lists tens of thousands of distinct CDR3 sequences, 90% to 97% occurring once. Material: CD8+ T cells from PBMCs. The receptors stem from a human donor with Susac syndrome. Each CDR3 is given with its conserved first and last residue. D genes are given only for firm matches. Expanded clones are given a class, and other clones once, few, many or no size at all.

abundance: NA; j_gene: TRBJ2-3; len: 13; v_gene: TRBV24-1; d_gene: NA; CDR3nt: TGTGCCACCAGTGATGTTATCACAGATACGCAGTATTTT; CDR3aa: CATSDVITDTQYF
abundance: NA; j_gene: TRBJ2-7; len: 15; v_gene: TRBV4-1; d_gene: TRBD1; CDR3nt: TGCGCCAGCAGCCAAGGGACAGGGGGTAGGAACGAGCAGTACTTC; CDR3aa: CASSQGTGGRNEQYF
abundance: NA; j_gene: TRBJ1-2; len: 14; v_gene: TRBV25-1; d_gene: NA; CDR3nt: TGTGCCAGCAGTGAATACTGGGGATTTTATGGCTACACCTTC; CDR3aa: CASSEYWGFYGYTF
abundance: NA; j_gene: TRBJ2-5; len: 14; v_gene: TRBV18; d_gene: TRBD1; CDR3nt: TGTGCCAGCTCACCAGAAGACAGGGAAGAGACCCAGTACTTC; CDR3aa: CASSPEDREETQYF
abundance: NA; j_gene: TRBJ2-7; len: 15; v_gene: TRBV14; d_gene: NA; CDR3nt: TGTGCCAGCAGCCCCCGCGAAGCCCTGCCCTACGAGCAGTACTTC; CDR3aa: CASSPREALPYEQYF
abundance: NA; j_gene: TRBJ1-1; len: 14; v_gene: TRBV29-1; d_gene: NA; CDR3nt: TGCAGCGTGTTAAAGGGCGGGGTGAACACTGAAGCTTTCTTT; CDR3aa: CSVLKGGVNTEAFF
abundance: NA; j_gene: TRBJ1-2; len: 12; v_gene: TRBV20-1; d_gene: NA; CDR3nt: TGCAGTGCTAGAGCTAGGGGTGAAGGCTACACCTTC; CDR3aa: CSARARGEGYTF
abundance: NA; j_gene: TRBJ2-6; len: 16; v_gene: TRBV6-2/TRBV6-3; d_gene: NA; CDR3nt: TGTGCCATCCTCCAGGGGTTGGGGTCTGGGGCCAACGTCCTGACTTTC; CDR3aa: CAILQGLGSGANVLTF
abundance: NA; j_gene: TRBJ2-6; len: 14; v_gene: TRBV30; d_gene: NA; CDR3nt: TGTGCCTGGAGTGACACCTCTGGGGCCAACGTCCTGACTTTC; CDR3aa: CAWSDTSGANVLTF
abundance: NA; j_gene: TRBJ1-1; len: 14; v_gene: TRBV6-2/TRBV6-3; d_gene: TRBD1; CDR3nt: TGTGCCAGCAGTTACACGGACAGGGCGAGTCCAGCTTTCTTT; CDR3aa: CASSYTDRASPAFF
abundance: NA; j_gene: TRBJ1-4; len: 14; v_gene: TRBV7-2; d_gene: NA; CDR3nt: TGTGCCAGCAGCTTCATTGCAACTAATGAAAAACTGTTTTTT; CDR3aa: CASSFIATNEKLFF
abundance: NA; j_gene: TRBJ1-6; len: 14; v_gene: TRBV12-3/TRBV12-4; d_gene: TRBD1; CDR3nt: TGTGCCAGCAGTATAACAGGGGGCAATTCACCCCTCCACTTT; CDR3aa: CASSITGGNSPLHF
abundance: NA; j_gene: TRBJ1-2; len: 14; v_gene: TRBV29-1; d_gene: NA; CDR3nt: TGCAGCGCCCGAGAACGGGGGGCGGACTATGGCTACACCTTC; CDR3aa: CSARERGADYGYTF
abundance: NA; j_gene: TRBJ2-7; len: 14; v_gene: TRBV10-1; d_gene: TRBD1; CDR3nt: TGCGCCAGCAGTGAGTCGAATGACAGGGGCGAGCAGTACTTC; CDR3aa: CASSESNDRGEQYF
abundance: NA; j_gene: TRBJ2-7; len: 15; v_gene: TRBV2; d_gene: TRBD1; CDR3nt: TGTGCCAGCAGTGAGGACAGGGGGCTTTCCTACGAGCAGTACTTC; CDR3aa: CASSEDRGLSYEQYF
abundance: NA; j_gene: TRBJ2-3; len: 14; v_gene: TRBV19; d_gene: NA; CDR3nt: TGTGCCAGTAGTATAGGGACAGGCACAGATACGCAGTATTTT; CDR3aa: CASSIGTGTDTQYF
abundance: NA; j_gene: TRBJ1-2; len: 13; v_gene: TRBV20-1; d_gene: NA; CDR3nt: TGCAGTGCTTACAGGCTTTCCAACTATGGCTACACCTTC; CDR3aa: CSAYRLSNYGYTF
abundance: once; j_gene: TRBJ2-7; len: 13; v_gene: TRBV27; d_gene: TRBD2; CDR3nt: TGTGCCAGCAGTTTATGGGGAGGGCGAGAGCAGTACTTC; CDR3aa: CASSLWGGREQYF
abundance: NA; j_gene: TRBJ1-1; len: 14; v_gene: TRBV18; d_gene: NA; CDR3nt: TGTGCCAGCTCACCACCGAGAGACAGGTCCCTGGCTTTCTTT; CDR3aa: CASSPPRDRSLAFF
abundance: NA; j_gene: TRBJ1-1; len: 15; v_gene: TRBV6-2/TRBV6-3; d_gene: NA; CDR3nt: TGTGCCAGCAGTTACCCGGCCATTACACCGGCTGAAGCTTTCTTT; CDR3aa: CASSYPAITPAEAFF
abundance: NA; j_gene: TRBJ2-2; len: 12; v_gene: TRBV29-1; d_gene: NA; CDR3nt: TGCAGCGCCCTCTGGAGGACCGGGGAGCTGTTTTTT; CDR3aa: CSALWRTGELFF
abundance: NA; j_gene: TRBJ2-3; len: 17; v_gene: TRBV27; d_gene: TRBD2; CDR3nt: TGTGCCAGCAGTTCCCCCGGACTAGCGGGGGTTTCAGATACGCAGTATTTT; CDR3aa: CASSSPGLAGVSDTQYF
abundance: NA; j_gene: TRBJ2-5; len: 16; v_gene: TRBV7-8; d_gene: TRBD2; CDR3nt: TGTGCCAGCAGCCGGCCTAGCGGGGGACCACAAGAGACCCAGTACTTC; CDR3aa: CASSRPSGGPQETQYF
abundance: NA; j_gene: TRBJ1-4; len: 15; v_gene: TRBV20-1; d_gene: NA; CDR3nt: TGCAGTGCCACCATCGACAGTACAACTAATGAAAAACTGTTTTTT; CDR3aa: CSATIDSTTNEKLFF
abundance: NA; j_gene: TRBJ2-3; len: 14; v_gene: TRBV12-3/TRBV12-4; d_gene: NA; CDR3nt: TGTGCCAGCAGTTTAAAGTTCGGCACAGATACGCAGTATTTT; CDR3aa: CASSLKFGTDTQYF
abundance: NA; j_gene: TRBJ2-5; len: 12; v_gene: TRBV29-1; d_gene: NA; CDR3nt: TGCAGCGCCAGACTTTCTGGGGAGACCCAGTACTTC; CDR3aa: CSARLSGETQYF
abundance: NA; j_gene: TRBJ1-2; len: 13; v_gene: TRBV5-1; d_gene: TRBD1; CDR3nt: TGCGCCAGCAGCTTGGAGGGGGCCGGCGGCTACACCTTC; CDR3aa: CASSLEGAGGYTF
abundance: NA; j_gene: TRBJ1-1; len: 13; v_gene: TRBV30; d_gene: NA; CDR3nt: TGTGCCTGCCCGGACGGCTTGGGCACTGAAGCTTTCTTT; CDR3aa: CACPDGLGTEAFF
abundance: NA; j_gene: TRBJ1-2; len: 16; v_gene: TRBV20-1; d_gene: NA; CDR3nt: TGCAGTGCTAGACGCAGGGGCCGCCAGACTCCATATGGCTACACCTTC; CDR3aa: CSARRRGRQTPYGYTF
abundance: NA; j_gene: TRBJ1-1; len: 13; v_gene: TRBV9; d_gene: NA; CDR3nt: TGTGCCAGCGCAGGGCCCATCAACACTGAAGCTTTCTTT; CDR3aa: CASAGPINTEAFF
abundance: NA; j_gene: TRBJ2-7; len: 12; v_gene: TRBV24-1; d_gene: TRBD2; CDR3nt: TGTGCCACCAGTAGCGGGACCTACGAGCAGTACTTC; CDR3aa: CATSSGTYEQYF
abundance: NA; j_gene: TRBJ1-2; len: 14; v_gene: TRBV5-6; d_gene: NA; CDR3nt: TGTGCCAGCAGCTTCCTCGGGGGCGACTATGGCTACACCTTC; CDR3aa: CASSFLGGDYGYTF
abundance: NA; j_gene: TRBJ2-1; len: 15; v_gene: TRBV4-3; d_gene: NA; CDR3nt: TGCGCCAGCAGCCAAGTTGGCCAGGGGTACAATGAGCAGTTCTTC; CDR3aa: CASSQVGQGYNEQFF
abundance: NA; j_gene: TRBJ1-5; len: 14; v_gene: TRBV28; d_gene: NA; CDR3nt: TGTGCCAGCAGTTTAAGAGGGGAAGGGCAGCCCCAGCATTTT; CDR3aa: CASSLRGEGQPQHF
abundance: NA; j_gene: TRBJ2-3; len: 13; v_gene: TRBV20-1; d_gene: TRBD2; CDR3nt: TGCAGTGCAGGGGGACTAGCATCTGATACGCAGTATTTT; CDR3aa: CSAGGLASDTQYF
abundance: NA; j_gene: TRBJ2-1; len: 13; v_gene: TRBV20-1; d_gene: TRBD1; CDR3nt: TGCAGTGCTAGAGGACAGGGGTGGAATGAGCAGTTCTTC; CDR3aa: CSARGQGWNEQFF
abundance: NA; j_gene: TRBJ1-6; len: 13; v_gene: TRBV7-3; d_gene: NA; CDR3nt: TGTGCCAGCAGCCTCTTGGGGAATTCACCCCTCCACTTT; CDR3aa: CASSLLGNSPLHF
abundance: few; j_gene: TRBJ1-1; len: 14; v_gene: TRBV28; d_gene: NA; CDR3nt: TGTGCCAGCAGTTTGGTGGGGGGGAACACTGAAGCTTTCTTT; CDR3aa: CASSLVGGNTEAFF
abundance: NA; j_gene: TRBJ2-3; len: 15; v_gene: TRBV7-7; d_gene: NA; CDR3nt: TGTGCTAGCAGCTATGGGACATCCTTCACAGATACGCAGTATTTT; CDR3aa: CASSYGTSFTDTQYF